What follows is one T cell receptor (beta chain) and its context. The sample comes from a study of T cell responses to AZD1222 COVID-19 vaccine. The germline V gene encodes CDR1 LNHDA and CDR2 SQIVND (reference sequence). V was clipped by 2 bases and J by 0 bases; unmatched bases: 6. The CDR3 consists of 17 residues. Sequencing was performed with immunoSEQ multiplex PCR; in TCRdb, only in-frame clones are kept and a portion is missing. The profile shows roughly 40,000 clones, 88% of them singletons. Second-dose recipients at about 4 or about 12 weeks were treated as one pooled group. This chain joins TRBV19 and TRBJ2-5; TRBD2 matches 10 bases. The sequence was collected from an adult who received the AZD1222 COVID-19 vaccine. Sequences were derived from peripheral blood, sampled 28 days after the second AZD1222 dose. The CDR3 DNA is TGTGCCAGTAGTATACCCCAACTAGCGGGGTACCAAGAGACCCAGTACTTC. It encodes CASSIPQLAGYQETQYF.